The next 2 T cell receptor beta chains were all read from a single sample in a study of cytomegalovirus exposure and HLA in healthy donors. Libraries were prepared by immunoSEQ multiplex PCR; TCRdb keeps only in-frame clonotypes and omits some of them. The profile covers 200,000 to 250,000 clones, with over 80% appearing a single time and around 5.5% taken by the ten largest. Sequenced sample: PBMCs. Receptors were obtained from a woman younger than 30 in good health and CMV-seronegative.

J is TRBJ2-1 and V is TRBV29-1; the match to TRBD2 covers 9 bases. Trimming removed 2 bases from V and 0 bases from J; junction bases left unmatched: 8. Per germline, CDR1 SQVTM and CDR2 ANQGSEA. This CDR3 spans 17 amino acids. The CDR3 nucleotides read TGCAGCGTTGAAACAGCGGGGGGCCTCAGCTCCTACAATGAGCAGTTCTTC. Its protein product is CSVETAGGLSSYNEQFF.

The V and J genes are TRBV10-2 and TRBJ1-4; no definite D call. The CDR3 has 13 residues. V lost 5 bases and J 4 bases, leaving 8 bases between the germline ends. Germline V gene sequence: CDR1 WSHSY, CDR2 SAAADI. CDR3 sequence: CASSSQLNEKLFF. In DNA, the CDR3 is TGCGCCAGCAGTTCACAGCTTAATGAAAAACTGTTTTTT.